These T cell receptor beta chains were read from a single sample in a study of blood T cell repertoires in COVID-19. The table came from immunoSEQ multiplex PCR; TCRdb's copy has only in-frame clones and leaves some out. The sample includes 400,000 to 550,000 clones, 80% to 90% of them seen just once. Sequencing was carried out using peripheral blood. The receptor source for this set is a woman in her twenties or thirties with acute or convalescent COVID-19. Both conserved end residues are part of each CDR3. The D gene is left open where the match is weak. Not all rows give a size; the values are once, few, many and, for expanded clones, a class.

j_call	d_call	clone_size	cdr3_length	v_call	cdr3_aa	cdr3_nt
TRBJ2-1	.	.	18	TRBV14	CASSPTNRGIRSYNEQFF	TGTGCCAGCAGCCCCACCAATCGGGGAATCCGCTCCTACAATGAGCAGTTCTTC
TRBJ2-7	TRBD1	.	14	TRBV15	CATSRTGQGNEQYF	TGTGCCACCAGCAGAACGGGACAGGGAAACGAGCAGTACTTC
TRBJ2-7	.	.	14	TRBV9	CASTKGINSYEQYF	TGTGCCAGCACGAAGGGGATAAACTCCTACGAGCAGTACTTC
TRBJ2-7	TRBD2	once	14	TRBV10-2	CASSDLLASGTRHF	TGCGCCAGCAGTGACTTGCTAGCGTCCGGGACTAGACACTTC
TRBJ1-2	TRBD1	few	14	TRBV7-9	CASSPGQGAEGYTF	TGTGCCAGCAGCCCGGGACAGGGGGCGGAAGGCTACACCTTC
TRBJ2-1	TRBD2	.	20	TRBV10-2	CASSGGQSFLAGDLGNEQFF	TGCGCCAGCAGTGGCGGACAGTCCTTCCTAGCGGGGGATCTTGGCAATGAGCAGTTCTTC
TRBJ2-7	TRBD1	.	14	TRBV6-5	CASSYTGQGYEQYF	TGTGCCAGCAGTTACACTGGACAGGGATACGAGCAGTACTTC
TRBJ2-7	.	few	14	TRBV5-5	CASSLVERAREQYF	TGTGCCAGCAGCTTGGTAGAACGAGCTCGGGAGCAGTACTTC
TRBJ1-2	TRBD1	.	15	TRBV6-4	CASSEGALGVGGYTF	TGTGCCAGCAGCGAGGGGGCTTTGGGAGTAGGCGGCTACACCTTC
TRBJ2-3	.	.	12	TRBV12-3/TRBV12-4	CASSTNTDTQYF	TGTGCCAGCAGCACTAACACAGATACGCAGTATTTT
TRBJ1-1	.	few	14	TRBV28	CASTQLTGNTEAFF	TGTGCCAGCACCCAATTGACAGGGAACACTGAAGCTTTCTTT
TRBJ2-7	.	.	13	TRBV15	CATSRQGPYEQYF	TGTGCCACCAGTCGGCAGGGCCCCTACGAGCAGTACTTC
TRBJ1-2	.	.	14	TRBV6-5	CASRDPMYNYGYTF	TGTGCCAGCCGGGATCCTATGTATAACTATGGCTACACCTTC
TRBJ1-1	.	.	15	TRBV28	CASSLRGQKNTEAFF	TGTGCCAGCAGTTTAAGAGGACAGAAGAACACTGAAGCTTTCTTT
TRBJ1-4	TRBD1	.	14	TRBV6-6	CASSREGTVEKLFF	TGTGCCAGCAGTCGGGAGGGGACAGTTGAAAAACTGTTTTTT
TRBJ2-7	TRBD2	.	14	TRBV9	CASSPGLRGDEQYF	TGTGCCAGCAGCCCCGGACTTCGGGGGGACGAGCAGTACTTC
TRBJ2-7	.	.	15	TRBV18	CASSYSGTHSYEQYF	TGTGCCAGCTCATACTCCGGGACTCACTCCTACGAGCAGTACTTC
TRBJ2-1	.	.	12	TRBV12-3/TRBV12-4	CASRQQGSEQFF	TGTGCCAGCAGGCAACAGGGAAGTGAGCAGTTCTTC
TRBJ2-3	TRBD2	.	16	TRBV2	CASSEEASGGTDTQYF	TGTGCCAGCAGTGAAGAGGCTAGCGGGGGCACAGATACGCAGTATTTT
TRBJ2-5	TRBD1	once	15	TRBV7-8	CASSSHPTGEETQYF	TGTGCCAGCAGCTCCCACCCGACAGGGGAAGAGACCCAGTACTTC
TRBJ1-5	.	.	15	TRBV11-2	CASSLESYSNQPQHF	TGTGCCAGCAGCTTAGAAAGCTATAGCAATCAGCCCCAGCATTTT
TRBJ2-5	TRBD2	.	16	TRBV6-5	CASSSLYRDYQETQYF	TGTGCCAGCAGTTCCCTCTACCGGGACTATCAAGAGACCCAGTACTTC
TRBJ2-3	TRBD2	.	17	TRBV7-3	CASSLMGSGGSTDTQYF	TGTGCCAGCAGCTTAATGGGCAGCGGGGGATCCACAGATACGCAGTATTTT
TRBJ1-4	TRBD1	.	15	TRBV28	CASTRSGQRNEKLFF	TGTGCCAGCACCCGTTCGGGACAGCGAAATGAAAAACTGTTTTTT
TRBJ1-2	.	.	14	TRBV6-5	CASSYNGREGGYTF	TGTGCCAGCAGCTACAACGGGAGGGAGGGCGGCTACACCTTC
TRBJ1-5	.	.	14	TRBV2	CASSPNRANQPQHF	TGTGCCAGCAGCCCAAACAGGGCTAATCAGCCCCAGCATTTT
TRBJ2-2	TRBD1	once	15	TRBV5-6	CASSPRDRDTGELFF	TGTGCCAGCAGCCCCCGGGACAGGGATACCGGGGAGCTGTTTTTT
TRBJ2-3	TRBD2	.	16	TRBV5-1	CASSSLGLAGTDTQYF	TGCGCCAGCAGCTCTTTGGGACTAGCTGGCACAGATACGCAGTATTTT
TRBJ2-5	.	.	14	TRBV7-9	CASSLVTSWETQYF	TGTGCCAGCAGCTTAGTTACTAGCTGGGAGACCCAGTACTTC
TRBJ2-3	.	.	14	TRBV7-9	CASEEGAGTDTQYF	TGTGCCAGCGAGGAGGGGGCCGGCACAGATACGCAGTATTTT
TRBJ1-1	TRBD1	many	14	TRBV6-6	CASSKTGGRTEAFF	TGTGCCAGCAGTAAAACAGGGGGTCGCACTGAAGCTTTCTTT
TRBJ2-1	TRBD1	.	15	TRBV10-1	CASSEEGAPYNEQFF	TGCGCCAGCAGTGAGGAGGGGGCGCCGTACAATGAGCAGTTCTTC
TRBJ2-5	.	.	16	TRBV7-9	CASSLRGDRLSETQYF	TGTGCCAGCAGCTTGCGCGGGGACCGACTTTCGGAGACCCAGTACTTC
TRBJ2-2	TRBD1	.	16	TRBV13	CASSSPGTGGTGELFF	TGTGCCAGCAGTTCTCCCGGGACAGGGGGCACCGGGGAGCTGTTTTTT
TRBJ1-2	TRBD1	.	14	TRBV25-1	CASSDRTGVYGYTF	TGTGCCAGCAGTGATCGTACAGGGGTCTATGGCTACACCTTC
TRBJ1-3	.	once	15	TRBV6-5	CASSSTDYSGNTIYF	TGTGCCAGCAGTTCTACAGATTACTCTGGAAACACCATATATTTT
TRBJ1-2	.	.	14	TRBV10-3	CAISDGGGEVGYTF	TGTGCCATCAGTGACGGGGGGGGCGAGGTCGGCTACACCTTC
TRBJ1-2	TRBD1	.	13	TRBV12-3/TRBV12-4	CASKGQGKNGYTF	TGTGCCAGCAAGGGACAGGGGAAAAATGGCTACACCTTC
TRBJ2-7	TRBD1	.	14	TRBV18	CASSPGQGAYEQYF	TGTGCCAGCTCACCGGGACAGGGGGCCTACGAGCAGTACTTC
TRBJ2-1	.	.	15	TRBV11-2	CASSSDFSSYNEQFF	TGTGCCAGCAGCTCCGACTTTAGCTCCTACAATGAGCAGTTCTTC
TRBJ2-1	TRBD2	.	15	TRBV7-3	CASSSSAGAHNEQFF	TGTGCCAGCAGCTCCTCAGCGGGGGCCCACAATGAGCAGTTCTTC
TRBJ1-2	.	.	15	TRBV11-2	CASSPTAGGRGGYTF	TGTGCCAGCAGCCCAACGGCGGGGGGCCGTGGTGGCTACACCTTC
TRBJ2-3	.	.	15	TRBV18	CASSQGQPHTDTQYF	TGTGCCAGCTCACAAGGACAGCCCCACACAGATACGCAGTATTTT
TRBJ1-4	.	.	16	TRBV5-4	CASSSGLPGTNEKLFF	TGTGCCAGCAGTTCGGGATTACCGGGAACCAATGAAAAACTGTTTTTT
TRBJ2-1	.	.	11	TRBV6-5	CASEDYNEQFF	TGTGCCTCGGAGGATTACAATGAGCAGTTCTTC
TRBJ1-6	.	once	15	TRBV6-6	CASSYSRGLGSPLHF	TGTGCCAGCAGTTACTCGCGGGGGCTGGGGTCACCCCTCCACTTT
TRBJ1-5	TRBD1	.	16	TRBV19	CASSSWGQGAREPQHF	TGTGCCAGTAGTTCCTGGGGACAGGGGGCCAGGGAGCCCCAGCATTTT
TRBJ2-1	TRBD1	.	14	TRBV29-1	CSVLDRGRYNEQFF	TGCAGCGTTCTGGACAGGGGGAGGTACAATGAGCAGTTCTTC
TRBJ2-2	TRBD2	.	17	TRBV5-4	CASSPPGLAGNTGELFF	TGTGCCAGCAGCCCCCCCGGACTAGCGGGGAACACCGGGGAGCTGTTTTTT
TRBJ2-5	TRBD1	.	15	TRBV18	CASSPRTGSRETQYF	TGTGCCAGCTCACCAAGGACAGGCTCCCGCGAGACCCAGTACTTC
TRBJ2-4	.	.	13	TRBV6-5	CASRDRSTHIQYF	TGTGCCAGCCGAGACAGATCGACGCACATTCAGTACTTC
TRBJ2-7	.	.	14	TRBV5-1	CASSLTDNTYEQYF	TGCGCCAGCAGCTTAACAGATAACACCTACGAGCAGTACTTC